Below are 15 T cell receptor beta chains sequenced from a single sample in a study of shared clonotypes between healthy human individuals (dated by TCRdb to the early 2020s). For the CD8 naive samples, CD45RO-negative cells were positively selected for CCR7, yielding a CD45RA+CCR7+ population from which TemRA cells were excluded. Receptor amplification or capture employed the immunoSEQ multiplex PCR assay. The table comes from immuneACCESS by way of TCRdb, which keeps in-frame sequences with V and J called. Part of the clones is missing from these tables; in studies checked, under half for an unresolved V gene and the rest for unknown reasons. The sample contains over 800,000 clones, about 91% of them found a single time. The top ten hold nearly 25% of the sample. The sequenced material came from naive CD8+ T cells sorted from blood. Sample cell subset or site, as interpreted from the label and publication: CD45RA+CCR7+. These receptors all stem from a man between 25 and 39 years old in good health.

This chain connects TRBV14 to TRBJ2-3; D uncertain. The germline V and J ends were trimmed by 4 bases and 1 base, with 6 bases remaining between them. Per the germline V gene, CDR1 is SGHDN and CDR2 is FVKESK. The CDR3 is 13 amino acids. CDR3 loop: CASSLSRTDTQYF. The CDR3 coding sequence is TGTGCCAGCAGCCTCAGCCGCACAGATACGCAGTATTTT.

The rearrangement links TRBV5-1 to TRBJ2-3, with 8 bases identical to TRBD1. J lost 2 bases, V lost 0 bases, and 14 bases had no gene match. The germline V gene encodes CDR1 SGHRS and CDR2 YFSETQ. This CDR3 is built from 19 residues. CDR3 nucleotide sequence: TGCGCCAGCAGCTTGGCCCGGGGGACGGACAGGGAACACACAGATACGCAGTATTTT. Translated, it gives CASSLARGTDREHTDTQYF.

This chain joins TRBV13 and TRBJ2-1; TRBD1 might be the D (7 bases). Trimming cost V 5 bases and J 3 bases, with 17 bases left between them. The CDR3 runs to 16 residues. Germline CDR1 is PRHDT and CDR2 is FYEKMQ (reference sequence). The CDR3 loop reads CASSPSGGGGYNEQFF. The CDR3 DNA reads TGTGCCAGCAGCCCGTCAGGAGGGGGCGGCTACAATGAGCAGTTCTTC.

The rearrangement joins TRBV11-2 to TRBJ2-1; 7 bases align to TRBD1. Germline CDR1 is SGHAT and CDR2 is FQNNGV. The CDR3 spans 17 residues. Trimming removed 2 bases from V and 5 bases from J; junction bases left unmatched: 12. The CDR3 DNA reads as TGTGCCAGCAGCTTAACAGGGGTCTGGGGCGGCCACAATGAGCAGTTCTTC. This encodes CASSLTGVWGGHNEQFF.

Concerning this clone itself: Distinct nucleotide sequences in the sample also encode this CDR3. The J gene is TRBJ2-7, the V gene TRBV7-9; no definite D call. V lost 3 bases and J lost 4, with 4 bases in between. Germline loops: CDR1 SEHNR, CDR2 FQNEAQ (reference sequence). This CDR3 has 11 residues. The CDR3 here is CASSFLYEQYF. DNA for the CDR3: TGTGCCAGCAGCTTTCTATACGAGCAGTACTTC. The full variable domain, rest sourced from reference TRBV7-9 and TRBJ2-7, is DTGVSQNPRHKITKRGQNVTFRCDPISEHNRLYWYRQTLGQGPEFLTYFQNEAQLEKSRLLSDRFSAERPKGSFSTLEIQRTEQGDSAMYLCASSFLYEQYFGPGTRLTVT.

V usage is TRBV29-1 and J usage is TRBJ1-2; 7 positions match TRBD1. Trimming at V came to 3 bases and at J to 1 base, leaving 14 bases not matched to a gene. Germline assignment: CDR1 SQVTM and CDR2 ANQGSEA. The CDR3 is 17 residues long. CDR3 sequence: CSVDGPGGTELNYGYTF. The CDR3 nucleotides read TGCAGCGTTGATGGGCCGGGCGGGACAGAGCTTAACTATGGCTACACCTTC.

CDR3 DNA: TGTGCCAGCAGCTTGGGACTAGCGGGACTATCTGGTAATGAGCAGTTCTTC. Protein product: CASSLGLAGLSGNEQFF. The gene calls are TRBV5-5 and TRBJ2-1; 11 bases are shared with TRBD2. With 0 bases clipped from V and 7 bases from J, the junction kept 9 bases outside the gene matches. The CDR3 is made up of 17 amino acids. CDR1 and CDR2 from the germline V gene are SGHKS and YYEKEE (reference sequence). Full variable domain (missing parts from reference TRBV5-5 and TRBJ2-1): DAGVTQSPTHLIKTRGQQVTLRCSPISGHKSVSWYQQVLGQGPQFIFQYYEKEERGRGNFPDRFSARQFPNYSSELNVNALLLGDSALYLCASSLGLAGLSGNEQFFGPGTRLTVL.

V gene TRBV4-3 combines with J gene TRBJ2-7; 7 nucleotides match TRBD1. Germline-derived CDR1 and CDR2 are LGHNA and YSLEER. The length of the CDR3 is 16 residues. The V and J ends lost 3 bases and 3 bases, in that order; junction bases with no gene match: 11. The CDR3 DNA reads TGCGCCAGCAGCCAGGAGTACAGGGGAAGGGGCTACGAGCAGTACTTC. Amino acid sequence: CASSQEYRGRGYEQYF.

J is TRBJ2-7 and V is TRBV7-9; TRBD2 might be the D (5 bases). Germline V gives CDR1 SEHNR, CDR2 FQNEAQ (reference sequence). Trimming cost V 5 bases and J 3 bases, with 8 bases left between them. The CDR3 contains 12 residues. CDR3 residues: CASSHGNYEQYF. The CDR3 DNA is TGTGCCAGCAGCCACGGGAACTACGAGCAGTACTTC.

About this clone: Other DNA sequences within the sample encode an identical CDR3. This sequence joins TRBV27 and TRBJ2-7; no definite D call. V was cut by 4 bases and J by 0 bases, with 7 bases left in between. Looked up from germline, CDR1 is MNHEY and CDR2 is SMNVEV (reference sequence). This CDR3 comprises 13 residues. The CDR3 spells CASSSRSSYEQYF. In nucleotides, the CDR3 is TGTGCCAGCAGTTCACGAAGCTCCTACGAGCAGTACTTC.

The gene calls are TRBV18 and TRBJ2-4; D possibly uses TRBD1 or TRBD2 (5 bases each). Trimming removed 3 bases at V and 0 bases at J, with 9 bases between. The CDR3 runs to 15 residues. CDR1 KGHSH and CDR2 LQKENI come from the germline V gene. The CDR3, as DNA: TGTGCCAGCTCACCCCGGGACCTAGCCAAAAACATTCAGTACTTC. The encoded protein is CASSPRDLAKNIQYF.

The V gene is TRBV7-7, the J gene TRBJ2-5, with D possibly TRBD2 on 6 matching bases. V was cut by 6 bases and J by 5 bases, with 13 bases left in between. The CDR3 runs 13 residues. Germline V CDR1 and CDR2: SSHAT, FNYEAQ (reference sequence). The CDR3 region has the DNA TGTGCCAGCAGAGCGGGTTGGGGGGAGACCCAGTACTTC. It yields the protein CASRAGWGETQYF.

This chain links TRBV4-1 with TRBJ2-3, with D perhaps assigned TRBD1 or TRBD2 (5 bases each). Per the germline V gene, CDR1 is MGHRA and CDR2 is YSYEKL. V lost 0 bases to trimming and J lost 2 bases, with 12 bases between them. This CDR3 comprises 16 residues. The CDR3 region has the DNA TGCGCCAGCAGCCAAGACTTTTGGGGGAACACAGATACGCAGTATTTT. It specifies CASSQDFWGNTDTQYF.

The J gene is TRBJ1-4, the V gene TRBV6-4; D is uncertain. V was shortened by 2 bases and J by 1 base, with 5 bases between the two germline ends. Germline V lookup: CDR1 MRHNA, CDR2 SNTAGT. There are 14 residues in the CDR3. The CDR3 here is CASSDGRTNEKLFF. The CDR3 nucleotides read TGTGCCAGCAGTGACGGGCGAACTAATGAAAAACTGTTTTTT.

This clone was counted a single time. The chain links TRBV10-2 to TRBJ1-1; possible D gene TRBD1, 5 bases. V lost 2 bases and J lost 3, with 10 bases in between. The CDR3 is made up of 14 amino acids. The germline V gene encodes CDR1 WSHSY and CDR2 SAAADI. The CDR3 sequence: CASSEEGGDTEAFF. The CDR3 DNA sequence: TGCGCCAGCAGTGAGGAGGGAGGGGACACTGAAGCTTTCTTT.